The sequence of this T cell receptor (beta chain) was determined in a study of Ad26.COV2.S vaccination and SARS-CoV-2 variants. This CDR3 region has 13 residues. In germline, CDR1 is MNHEY, CDR2 SMNVEV (reference sequence). The junction had 2 bases not matched to a gene; V was cut back by 4 bases and J by 7 bases. Treatment defined: roughly 20 received Ad26.COV2.S at low or high dose, single or two shots; a few received placebo; per-sample allocation not given. At day 63 after the first vaccine or placebo injection, samples were drawn. This person who donated was an adult of 18-55 years in Boston. Data came from immunoSEQ multiplex PCR; TCRdb stores just in-frame clones and leaves some out. This sample has 380,000 or so clones, with roughly 85% found just once.

This sample comprised peripheral blood, obtained in a trial of Ad26.COV2.S vaccine versus placebo. This receptor was obtained from a person between 18 and 60 years old who received the Ad26.COV2.S COVID-19 vaccine or a placebo. This chain joins TRBV27 and TRBJ1-5; 9 positions match TRBD1. DNA of the CDR3: TGTGCCAGCAGTTCTGGGACAGGGCAGCCCCAGCATTTT. This sequence encodes CASSSGTGQPQHF.